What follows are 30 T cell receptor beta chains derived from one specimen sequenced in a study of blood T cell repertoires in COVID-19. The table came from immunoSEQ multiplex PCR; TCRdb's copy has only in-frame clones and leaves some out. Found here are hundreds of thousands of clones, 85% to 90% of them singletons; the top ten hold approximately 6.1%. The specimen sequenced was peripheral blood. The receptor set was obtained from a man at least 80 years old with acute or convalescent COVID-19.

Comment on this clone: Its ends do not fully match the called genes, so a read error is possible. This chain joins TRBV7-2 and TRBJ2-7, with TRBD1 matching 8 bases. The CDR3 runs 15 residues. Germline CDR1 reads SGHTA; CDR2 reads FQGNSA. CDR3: CASNGQGVISHEQYF. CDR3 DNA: TGTGCCAGCAACGGACAGGGAGTAATCTCCCACGAGCAGTACTTC.

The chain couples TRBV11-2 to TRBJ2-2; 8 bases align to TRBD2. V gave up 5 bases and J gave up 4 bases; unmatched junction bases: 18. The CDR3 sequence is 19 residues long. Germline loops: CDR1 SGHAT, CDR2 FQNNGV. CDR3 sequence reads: CASSPGLASGPSSTGELFF. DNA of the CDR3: TGTGCCAGCAGCCCAGGTCTCGCTAGCGGGCCCTCAAGCACCGGGGAGCTGTTTTTT.

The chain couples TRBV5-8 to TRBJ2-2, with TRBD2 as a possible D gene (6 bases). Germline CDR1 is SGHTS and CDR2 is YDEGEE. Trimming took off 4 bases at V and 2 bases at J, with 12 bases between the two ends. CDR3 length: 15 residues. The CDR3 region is CASSREVPNTGELFF. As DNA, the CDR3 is TGTGCCAGCAGCAGGGAGGTCCCTAACACCGGGGAGCTGTTTTTT.

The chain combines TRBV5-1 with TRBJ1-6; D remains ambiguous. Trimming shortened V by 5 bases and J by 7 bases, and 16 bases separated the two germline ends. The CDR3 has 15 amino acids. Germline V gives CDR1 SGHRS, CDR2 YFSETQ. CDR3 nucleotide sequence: TGCGCCAGCAGATATCGCGAGGACTGGAATTCACCCCTCCACTTT. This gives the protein CASRYREDWNSPLHF. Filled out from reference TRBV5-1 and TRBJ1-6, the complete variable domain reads KAGVTQTPRYLIKTRGQQVTLSCSPISGHRSVSWYQQTPGQGLQFLFEYFSETQRNKGNFPGRFSGRQFSNSRSEMNVSTLELGDSALYLCASRYREDWNSPLHFGNGTRLTVT.

The CDR3 DNA reads TGTGCCAGCAGCTACTTTTCCGGGACAGGGGAGGAGACCCAGTACTTC. It codes for CASSYFSGTGEETQYF. The chain joins TRBV27 to TRBJ2-5, with 10 bases matching TRBD1. The CDR3 loop spans 16 amino acids. From germline, CDR1 is MNHEY and CDR2 SMNVEV (reference sequence). J was trimmed by 5 bases and V by 6 bases; bases with no gene match: 12.

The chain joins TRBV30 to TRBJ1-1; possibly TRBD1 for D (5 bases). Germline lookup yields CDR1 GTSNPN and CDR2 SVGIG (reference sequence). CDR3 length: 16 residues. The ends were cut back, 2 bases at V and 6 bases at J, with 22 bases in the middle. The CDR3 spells CAWSPHPRGNVPEAFF. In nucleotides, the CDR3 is TGTGCCTGGAGTCCACACCCCCGGGGGAATGTCCCTGAAGCTTTCTTT.

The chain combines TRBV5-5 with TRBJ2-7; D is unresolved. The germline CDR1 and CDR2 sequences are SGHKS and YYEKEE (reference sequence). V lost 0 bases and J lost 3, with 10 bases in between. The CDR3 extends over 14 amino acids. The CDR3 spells CASSLVPGDYEQYF. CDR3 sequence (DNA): TGTGCCAGCAGCTTGGTCCCTGGAGACTACGAGCAGTACTTC.

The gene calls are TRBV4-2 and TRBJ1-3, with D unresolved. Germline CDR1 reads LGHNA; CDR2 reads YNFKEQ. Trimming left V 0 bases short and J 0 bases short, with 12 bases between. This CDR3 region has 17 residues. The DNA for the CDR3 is TGTGCCAGCAGCCAAGATGCCCAATGGAGCTCTGGAAACACCATATATTTT. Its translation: CASSQDAQWSSGNTIYF.

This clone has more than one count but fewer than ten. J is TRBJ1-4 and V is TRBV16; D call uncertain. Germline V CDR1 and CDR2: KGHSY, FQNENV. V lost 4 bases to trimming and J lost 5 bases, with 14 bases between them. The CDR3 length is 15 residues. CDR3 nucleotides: TGTGCCAGCAGCCGCTCTCAAATACTAAATGAAAAACTGTTTTTT. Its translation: CASSRSQILNEKLFF. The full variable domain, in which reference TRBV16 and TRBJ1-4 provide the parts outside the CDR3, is GEEVAQTPKHLVRGEGQKAKLYCAPIKGHSYVFWYQQVLKNEFKFLISFQNENVFDETGMPKERFSAKCLPNSPCSLEIQATKLEDSAVYFCASSRSQILNEKLFFGSGTQLSVL.

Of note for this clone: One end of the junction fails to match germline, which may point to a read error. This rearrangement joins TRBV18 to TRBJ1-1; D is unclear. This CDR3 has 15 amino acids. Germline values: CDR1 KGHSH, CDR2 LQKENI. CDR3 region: CASSPPPYEGTEAFF. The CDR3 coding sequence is TGTGCCAGCTCCCCACCACCTTATGAGGGCACTGAAGCTTTCTTT.

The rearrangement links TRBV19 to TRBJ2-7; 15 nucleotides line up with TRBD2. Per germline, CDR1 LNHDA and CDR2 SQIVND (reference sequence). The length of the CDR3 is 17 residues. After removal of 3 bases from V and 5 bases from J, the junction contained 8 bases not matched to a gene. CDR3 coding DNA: TGTGCCAGTAGTATCAGACAGGGGACTAGCGGGGGGAACGAGCAGTACGTC. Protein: CASSIRQGTSGGNEQYV.

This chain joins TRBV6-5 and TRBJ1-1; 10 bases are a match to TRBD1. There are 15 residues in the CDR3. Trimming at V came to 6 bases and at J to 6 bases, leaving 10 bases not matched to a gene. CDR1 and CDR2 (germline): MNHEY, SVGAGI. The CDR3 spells CASRGPGTGEAEAFF. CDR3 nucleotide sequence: TGTGCCAGCAGGGGGCCCGGGACAGGGGAAGCTGAAGCTTTCTTT.

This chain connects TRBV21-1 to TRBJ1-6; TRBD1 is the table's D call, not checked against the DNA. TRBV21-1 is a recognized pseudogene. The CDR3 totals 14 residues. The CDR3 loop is CASRAGDSSSPLHF. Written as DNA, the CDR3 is TGTGCCAGCAGGGCAGGGGACAGTAGTTCACCCCTCCACTTT.

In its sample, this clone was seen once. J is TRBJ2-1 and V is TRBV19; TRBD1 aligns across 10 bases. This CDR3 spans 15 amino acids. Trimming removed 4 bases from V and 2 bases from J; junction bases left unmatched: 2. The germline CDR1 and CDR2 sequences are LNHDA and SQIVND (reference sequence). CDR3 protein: CASSRGQGPYNEQFF. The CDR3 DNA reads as TGTGCCAGTAGTAGGGGACAGGGGCCCTACAATGAGCAGTTCTTC.

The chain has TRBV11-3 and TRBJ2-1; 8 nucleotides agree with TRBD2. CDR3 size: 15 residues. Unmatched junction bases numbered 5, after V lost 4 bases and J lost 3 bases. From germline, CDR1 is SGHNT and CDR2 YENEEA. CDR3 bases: TGTGCCAGCAGCTCCGGACTAGCCTTCTACAATGAGCAGTTCTTC. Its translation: CASSSGLAFYNEQFF. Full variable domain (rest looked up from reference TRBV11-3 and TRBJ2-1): EAGVVQSPRYKIIEKKQPVAFWCNPISGHNTLYWYLQNLGQGPELLIRYENEEAVDDSQLPKDRFSAERLKGVDSTLKIQPAELGDSAVYLCASSSGLAFYNEQFFGPGTRLTVL.

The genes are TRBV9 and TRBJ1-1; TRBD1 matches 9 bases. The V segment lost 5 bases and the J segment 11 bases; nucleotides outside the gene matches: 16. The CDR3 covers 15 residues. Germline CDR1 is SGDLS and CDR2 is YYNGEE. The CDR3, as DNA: TGTGCCAGCAGTCCTCCGGACAGGGGTCCAAAAGGGGCTTTCTTT. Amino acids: CASSPPDRGPKGAFF.

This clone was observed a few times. In DNA, the CDR3 is TGTGCCAGCAGTTTAGACAGGGGACTATCCGCTGGGGCCAACGTCCTGACTTTC. Translating gives CASSLDRGLSAGANVLTF. This chain uses TRBV28 with TRBJ2-6, with D tentatively TRBD1 (8 bases). CDR1 and CDR2 (germline): MDHEN, SYDVKM. V dropped 2 bases and J dropped 2 bases, with 16 bases sitting between them. This CDR3 contains 18 residues.

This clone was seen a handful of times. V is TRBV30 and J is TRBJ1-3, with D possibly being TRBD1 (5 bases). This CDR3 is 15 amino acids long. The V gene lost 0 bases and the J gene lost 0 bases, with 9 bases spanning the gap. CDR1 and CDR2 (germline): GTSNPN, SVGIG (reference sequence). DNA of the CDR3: TGTGCCTGGAGTGTAGACAGCAACTCTGGAAACACCATATATTTT. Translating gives CAWSVDSNSGNTIYF.

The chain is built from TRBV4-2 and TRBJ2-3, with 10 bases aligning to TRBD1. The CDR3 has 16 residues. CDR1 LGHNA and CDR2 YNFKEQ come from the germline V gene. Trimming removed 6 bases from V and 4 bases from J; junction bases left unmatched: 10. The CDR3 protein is CASSPGRGQGSDTQYF. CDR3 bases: TGTGCCAGCAGTCCGGGGAGGGGACAGGGGTCAGATACGCAGTATTTT.

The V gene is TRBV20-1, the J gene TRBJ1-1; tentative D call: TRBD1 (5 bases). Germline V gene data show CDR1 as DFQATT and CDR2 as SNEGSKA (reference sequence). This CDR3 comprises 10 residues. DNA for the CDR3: TGCGGGAGCGGGGGGTTGGTAGCTTTCTTT. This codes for CGSGGLVAFF.

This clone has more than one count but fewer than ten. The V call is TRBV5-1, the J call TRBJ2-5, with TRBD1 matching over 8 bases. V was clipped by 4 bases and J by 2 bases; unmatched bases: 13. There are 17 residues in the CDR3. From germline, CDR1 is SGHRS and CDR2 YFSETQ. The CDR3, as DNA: TGCGCCAGCAGCCTGGCGGGGCAGGGGGCATCACAAGAGACCCAGTACTTC. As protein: CASSLAGQGASQETQYF.

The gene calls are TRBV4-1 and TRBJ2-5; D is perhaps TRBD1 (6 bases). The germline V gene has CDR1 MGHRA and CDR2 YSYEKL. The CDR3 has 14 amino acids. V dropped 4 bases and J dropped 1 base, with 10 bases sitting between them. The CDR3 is CASSLGQFQETQYF. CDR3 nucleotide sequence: TGCGCCAGCAGCCTCGGACAGTTCCAAGAGACCCAGTACTTC.

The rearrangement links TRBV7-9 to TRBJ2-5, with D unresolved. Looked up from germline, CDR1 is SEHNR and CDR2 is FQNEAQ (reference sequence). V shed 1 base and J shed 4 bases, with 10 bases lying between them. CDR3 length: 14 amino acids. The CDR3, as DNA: TGTGCCAGCAGCTTAGTGGTCAGAGGAGAGACCCAGTACTTC. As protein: CASSLVVRGETQYF.

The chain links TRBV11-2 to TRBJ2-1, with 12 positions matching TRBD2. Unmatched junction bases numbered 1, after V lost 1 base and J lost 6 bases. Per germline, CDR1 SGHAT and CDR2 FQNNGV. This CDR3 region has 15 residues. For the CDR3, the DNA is TGTGCCAGCAGCTTAGTGACTAGCGGGGGCAATGAGCAGTTCTTC. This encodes CASSLVTSGGNEQFF.

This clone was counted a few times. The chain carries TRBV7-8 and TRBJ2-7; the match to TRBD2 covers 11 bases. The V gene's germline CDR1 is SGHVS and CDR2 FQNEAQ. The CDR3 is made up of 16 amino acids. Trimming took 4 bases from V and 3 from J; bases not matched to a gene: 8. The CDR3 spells CASSSHPSGGSYEQYF. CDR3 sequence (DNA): TGTGCCAGCAGCTCGCATCCTAGCGGGGGGAGCTACGAGCAGTACTTC.

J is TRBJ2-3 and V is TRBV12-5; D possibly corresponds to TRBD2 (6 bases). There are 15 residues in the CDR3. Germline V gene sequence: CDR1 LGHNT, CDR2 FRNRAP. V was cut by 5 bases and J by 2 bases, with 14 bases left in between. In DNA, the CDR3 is TGTGCTAGTGGTCCACTTGGCGGGGCCACAGATACGCAGTATTTT. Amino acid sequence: CASGPLGGATDTQYF.

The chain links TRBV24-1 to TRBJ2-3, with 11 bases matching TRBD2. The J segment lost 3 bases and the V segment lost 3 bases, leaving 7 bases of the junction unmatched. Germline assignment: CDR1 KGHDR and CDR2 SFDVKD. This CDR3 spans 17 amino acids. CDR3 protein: CATSDLLAGGGTDTQYF. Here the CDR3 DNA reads TGTGCCACCAGTGATCTGCTAGCGGGAGGTGGAACAGATACGCAGTATTTT.

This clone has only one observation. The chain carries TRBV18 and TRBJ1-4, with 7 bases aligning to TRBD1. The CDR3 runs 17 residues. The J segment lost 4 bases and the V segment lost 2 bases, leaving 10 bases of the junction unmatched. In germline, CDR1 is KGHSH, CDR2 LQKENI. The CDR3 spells CASSPSAPPGGNEKLFF. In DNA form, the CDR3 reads TGTGCCAGCTCACCATCGGCGCCGCCAGGGGGTAATGAAAAACTGTTTTTT.

For the CDR3, the DNA is TGTGCCAGCAGGACCACAGGGGGCAATGAAAAACTGTTTTTT. Translated: CASRTTGGNEKLFF. The chain is built from TRBV7-9 and TRBJ1-4; TRBD1 matches 9 bases. The CDR3 has 14 amino acids. With 6 bases clipped from V and 5 bases from J, the junction kept 4 bases outside the gene matches. Per germline, CDR1 SEHNR and CDR2 FQNEAQ (reference sequence).

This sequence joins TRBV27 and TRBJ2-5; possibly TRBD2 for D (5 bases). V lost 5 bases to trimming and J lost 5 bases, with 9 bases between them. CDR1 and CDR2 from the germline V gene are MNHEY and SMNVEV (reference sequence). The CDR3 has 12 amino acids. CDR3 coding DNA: TGTGCCAGCAGTCACCCGGGGGAGACCCAGTACTTC. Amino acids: CASSHPGETQYF.